This T cell receptor beta chain is drawn from a study of CD4+ T cells in melanoma. Whole-study findings and limits: A reported correlation linked neoantigen-specific CD4+ T cells to CD8+, macrophage and B cell function. Neoantigen-specific CD4+ T cells in melanoma reportedly had diverse differentiation states.

Germline V CDR1 and CDR2: SGHVS, FNYEAQ. The CDR3 runs 13 residues. Trimming left V 5 bases short and J 3 bases short, with 8 bases between. Clones were read by immunoSEQ multiplex PCR, and TCRdb kept only the in-frame ones, dropping some. The sample includes 52,000 or so clones, roughly three quarters of them seen just once. Points on this clone: Its antigen is undetermined.

This sequence was found in a human donor with melanoma. The specimen was tumor tissue. The chain uses TRBV7-6 and TRBJ1-5; D is ambiguous. Here the CDR3 reads CASSPFINQPQHF. The CDR3 DNA reads TGTGCCAGCAGCCCATTTATCAATCAGCCCCAGCATTTT.